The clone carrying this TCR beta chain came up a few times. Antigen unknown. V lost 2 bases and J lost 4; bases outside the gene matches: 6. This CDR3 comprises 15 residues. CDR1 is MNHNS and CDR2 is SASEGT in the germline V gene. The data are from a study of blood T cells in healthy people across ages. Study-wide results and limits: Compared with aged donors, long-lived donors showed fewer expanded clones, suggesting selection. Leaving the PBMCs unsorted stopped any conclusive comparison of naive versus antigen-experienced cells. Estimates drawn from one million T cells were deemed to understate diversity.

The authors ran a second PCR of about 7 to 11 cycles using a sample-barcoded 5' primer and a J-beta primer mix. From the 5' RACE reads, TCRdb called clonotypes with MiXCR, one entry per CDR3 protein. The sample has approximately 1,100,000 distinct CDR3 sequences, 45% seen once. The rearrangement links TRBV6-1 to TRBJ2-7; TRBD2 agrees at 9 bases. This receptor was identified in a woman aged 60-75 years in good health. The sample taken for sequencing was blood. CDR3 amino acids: CASSEWTSVSYEQYF. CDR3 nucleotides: TGTGCCAGCAGTGAATGGACTAGCGTGAGTTACGAGCAGTACTTC.